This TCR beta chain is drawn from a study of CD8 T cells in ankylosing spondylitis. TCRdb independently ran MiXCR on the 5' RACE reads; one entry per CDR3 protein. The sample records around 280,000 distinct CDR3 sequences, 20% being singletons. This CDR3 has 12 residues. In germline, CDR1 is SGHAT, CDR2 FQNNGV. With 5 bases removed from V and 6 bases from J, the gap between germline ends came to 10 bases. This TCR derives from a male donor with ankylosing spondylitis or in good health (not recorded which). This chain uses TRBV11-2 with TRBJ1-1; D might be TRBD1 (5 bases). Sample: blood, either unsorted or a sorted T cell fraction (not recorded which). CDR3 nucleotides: TGTGCCAGCAGCCGACAGAGGTCTGAAGCTTTCTTT. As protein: CASSRQRSEAFF. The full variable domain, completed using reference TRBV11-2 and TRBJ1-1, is EAGVAQSPRYKIIEKRQSVAFWCNPISGHATLYWYQQILGQGPKLLIQFQNNGVVDDSQLPKDRFSAERLKGVDSTLKIQPAKLEDSAVYLCASSRQRSEAFFGQGTRLTVV.